A selection of T cell receptor beta chains follows, all from one sample in a study of blood T cell repertoires in COVID-19. Sequencing was performed with immunoSEQ multiplex PCR; in TCRdb, only in-frame clones are kept and a portion is missing. This table holds around 81,000 clones, more than 80% found once. Sequencing was done on a sample of peripheral blood. The source of these receptors is a human donor in a cohort sampled during active COVID-19. The CDR3 runs from the conserved cysteine through the conserved F or W. Fields, in order: J gene, D gene, clone size, CDR3 length, V gene, CDR3 protein, CDR3 DNA. D genes are given only for firm matches. Some rows mark clone size as missing; the rest say once, few, many or name a class of expanded clone.

j_call: TRBJ2-5; d_call: NA; clone_size: few; cdr3_length: 19; v_call: TRBV5-1; cdr3_aa: CASSLIFMGSPGGQETQYF; cdr3_nt: TGCGCCAGCAGCTTGATTTTTATGGGGTCACCCGGGGGCCAAGAGACCCAGTACTTC
j_call: TRBJ1-1; d_call: TRBD1; clone_size: NA; cdr3_length: 14; v_call: TRBV28; cdr3_aa: CASSKLLDRGGAFF; cdr3_nt: TGTGCCAGCAGTAAACTTCTTGACAGGGGTGGAGCTTTCTTT
j_call: TRBJ2-7; d_call: NA; clone_size: once; cdr3_length: 18; v_call: TRBV21-1; cdr3_aa: CASSKFGRGQMDPYEQYF; cdr3_nt: TGTGCCAGCAGCAAATTTGGCAGGGGGCAAATGGATCCCTACGAGCAGTACTTC
j_call: TRBJ2-7; d_call: NA; clone_size: NA; cdr3_length: 13; v_call: TRBV18; cdr3_aa: CASSPPSSYEQYF; cdr3_nt: TGTGCCAGCTCCCCCCCGAGCTCCTACGAGCAGTACTTC
j_call: TRBJ1-4; d_call: NA; clone_size: NA; cdr3_length: 15; v_call: TRBV27; cdr3_aa: CASSLSRYYNEKLFF; cdr3_nt: TGTGCCAGCAGTTTATCCAGATATTATAATGAAAAACTGTTTTTT
j_call: TRBJ1-4; d_call: NA; clone_size: once; cdr3_length: 14; v_call: TRBV28; cdr3_aa: CASSPGLSNEKLFF; cdr3_nt: TGTGCCAGCAGTCCGGGACTCTCTAATGAAAAACTGTTTTTT
j_call: TRBJ1-1; d_call: TRBD1; clone_size: NA; cdr3_length: 15; v_call: TRBV7-6; cdr3_aa: CASSTETGGYTEAFF; cdr3_nt: TGTGCCAGCAGCACGGAGACAGGGGGATACACTGAAGCTTTCTTT
j_call: TRBJ1-2; d_call: NA; clone_size: NA; cdr3_length: 10; v_call: TRBV6-5; cdr3_aa: CATHRYGYTF; cdr3_nt: TGTGCCACCCACAGATATGGCTACACCTTC
j_call: TRBJ2-1; d_call: TRBD2; clone_size: NA; cdr3_length: 18; v_call: TRBV19; cdr3_aa: CASSIGVPRGGAYNEQFF; cdr3_nt: TGTGCCAGTAGTATCGGGGTCCCGCGGGGGGGTGCCTACAATGAGCAGTTCTTC
j_call: TRBJ2-7; d_call: TRBD1; clone_size: NA; cdr3_length: 15; v_call: TRBV18; cdr3_aa: CASSPLGTGAYEQYF; cdr3_nt: TGTGCCAGCTCACCACTAGGGACAGGCGCCTACGAGCAGTACTTC
j_call: TRBJ2-1; d_call: NA; clone_size: NA; cdr3_length: 15; v_call: TRBV5-1; cdr3_aa: CASSLSGRGSNEQFF; cdr3_nt: TGCGCCAGCAGCTTATCGGGCAGGGGAAGTAATGAGCAGTTCTTC
j_call: TRBJ2-7; d_call: NA; clone_size: NA; cdr3_length: 14; v_call: TRBV28; cdr3_aa: CASSLTGTSGEQYF; cdr3_nt: TGTGCCAGCAGTTTAACAGGGACCTCGGGCGAGCAGTACTTC
j_call: TRBJ2-7; d_call: NA; clone_size: NA; cdr3_length: 15; v_call: TRBV2; cdr3_aa: CASSERGKWAYEQYF; cdr3_nt: TGTGCCAGCAGTGAAAGGGGGAAATGGGCCTACGAGCAGTACTTC
j_call: TRBJ2-2; d_call: TRBD2; clone_size: NA; cdr3_length: 16; v_call: TRBV5-1; cdr3_aa: CASSSGTSGNPGELFF; cdr3_nt: TGCGCCAGCAGCTCCGGGACTAGCGGGAACCCCGGGGAGCTGTTTTTT
j_call: TRBJ1-5; d_call: NA; clone_size: NA; cdr3_length: 14; v_call: TRBV7-2; cdr3_aa: CASSGAGTNQPQHF; cdr3_nt: TGTGCCAGCAGCGGGGCGGGGACCAATCAGCCCCAGCATTTT
j_call: TRBJ1-5; d_call: NA; clone_size: NA; cdr3_length: 13; v_call: TRBV4-1; cdr3_aa: CASSQEESQPQHF; cdr3_nt: TGCGCCAGCAGCCAAGAGGAGTCGCAGCCCCAGCATTTT
j_call: TRBJ1-2; d_call: TRBD1; clone_size: few; cdr3_length: 15; v_call: TRBV11-2; cdr3_aa: CASSLEGAANYGYTF; cdr3_nt: TGTGCCAGCAGCTTGGAGGGGGCTGCTAACTATGGCTACACCTTC
j_call: TRBJ1-6; d_call: NA; clone_size: NA; cdr3_length: 18; v_call: TRBV12-1; cdr3_aa: CASSFRSGQGIGNSPLHF; cdr3_nt: TGTGCCAGCAGCTTTCGGTCGGGACAGGGGATCGGTAATTCACCCCTCCACTTT
j_call: TRBJ2-2; d_call: TRBD1; clone_size: NA; cdr3_length: 18; v_call: TRBV12-5; cdr3_aa: CASGLVPSGTVNTGELFF; cdr3_nt: TGTGCTAGTGGTTTGGTACCGTCAGGGACAGTCAATACCGGGGAGCTGTTTTTT
j_call: TRBJ2-3; d_call: NA; clone_size: NA; cdr3_length: 13; v_call: TRBV7-8; cdr3_aa: CASSIPSADTQYF; cdr3_nt: TGTGCCAGCAGCATTCCGTCGGCAGATACGCAGTATTTT
j_call: TRBJ1-2; d_call: NA; clone_size: few; cdr3_length: 13; v_call: TRBV11-2; cdr3_aa: CASSYGQNYGYTF; cdr3_nt: TGTGCCAGCAGCTACGGACAGAACTATGGCTACACCTTC
j_call: TRBJ1-2; d_call: TRBD1; clone_size: NA; cdr3_length: 14; v_call: TRBV2; cdr3_aa: CASIPTGGFPGYTF; cdr3_nt: TGTGCCAGTATTCCGACAGGGGGATTTCCTGGCTACACCTTC
j_call: TRBJ2-2; d_call: NA; clone_size: NA; cdr3_length: 14; v_call: TRBV29-1; cdr3_aa: CSVVDIMNTGELFF; cdr3_nt: TGCAGCGTTGTGGACATAATGAACACCGGGGAGCTGTTTTTT
j_call: TRBJ2-3; d_call: NA; clone_size: NA; cdr3_length: 15; v_call: TRBV5-6; cdr3_aa: CASSFVPGGTDTQYF; cdr3_nt: TGTGCCAGCAGCTTTGTTCCAGGTGGGACAGATACGCAGTATTTT
j_call: TRBJ2-5; d_call: NA; clone_size: NA; cdr3_length: 14; v_call: TRBV2; cdr3_aa: CASKLQGLGETQYF; cdr3_nt: TGTGCCAGCAAATTACAGGGCCTCGGGGAGACCCAGTACTTC
j_call: TRBJ2-7; d_call: NA; clone_size: NA; cdr3_length: 14; v_call: TRBV6-1; cdr3_aa: CASSEAGRDYEQYF; cdr3_nt: TGTGCCAGCAGTGAAGCTGGCAGGGACTACGAGCAGTACTTC
j_call: TRBJ1-4; d_call: NA; clone_size: NA; cdr3_length: 16; v_call: TRBV13; cdr3_aa: CASSLLSPEQNEKLFF; cdr3_nt: TGTGCCAGCAGCTTATTATCCCCGGAGCAAAATGAAAAACTGTTTTTT
j_call: TRBJ2-3; d_call: NA; clone_size: NA; cdr3_length: 14; v_call: TRBV7-9; cdr3_aa: CASSLTGSTDTQYF; cdr3_nt: TGTGCCAGCAGCTTAACAGGGAGCACAGATACGCAGTATTTT
j_call: TRBJ2-7; d_call: TRBD2; clone_size: NA; cdr3_length: 20; v_call: TRBV14; cdr3_aa: CASSQGWTSGGRAGSYEQYF; cdr3_nt: TGTGCCAGCAGCCAAGGCTGGACTAGCGGGGGGCGGGCCGGATCCTACGAGCAGTACTTC
j_call: TRBJ1-2; d_call: TRBD1; clone_size: NA; cdr3_length: 16; v_call: TRBV11-2; cdr3_aa: CASSLAPGQGLGGYTF; cdr3_nt: TGTGCCAGCAGCTTAGCCCCTGGACAGGGGTTGGGGGGCTACACCTTC
j_call: TRBJ1-5; d_call: TRBD1; clone_size: few; cdr3_length: 13; v_call: TRBV2; cdr3_aa: CASSRQGVEPQHF; cdr3_nt: TGTGCCAGCAGCCGACAGGGGGTTGAGCCCCAGCATTTT
j_call: TRBJ1-4; d_call: NA; clone_size: NA; cdr3_length: 15; v_call: TRBV5-1; cdr3_aa: CASSPDGTISEKLFF; cdr3_nt: TGCGCCAGCAGCCCTGACGGGACAATAAGTGAAAAACTGTTTTTT
j_call: TRBJ2-2; d_call: NA; clone_size: NA; cdr3_length: 16; v_call: TRBV9; cdr3_aa: CASSPRAAPGTGELFF; cdr3_nt: TGTGCCAGCAGCCCCCGGGCGGCTCCGGGGACCGGGGAGCTGTTTTTT
j_call: TRBJ2-6; d_call: NA; clone_size: NA; cdr3_length: 20; v_call: TRBV19; cdr3_aa: CASSIPRDFDLTSGANVLTF; cdr3_nt: TGTGCCAGTAGTATCCCCAGGGACTTCGACCTCACCTCTGGGGCCAACGTCCTGACTTTC
j_call: TRBJ1-4; d_call: NA; clone_size: NA; cdr3_length: 14; v_call: TRBV19; cdr3_aa: CASTLRQRSEKLFF; cdr3_nt: TGTGCCAGTACCCTAAGACAGCGAAGTGAAAAACTGTTTTTT
j_call: TRBJ1-3; d_call: NA; clone_size: few; cdr3_length: 15; v_call: TRBV7-9; cdr3_aa: CASSLYRSSGNTIYF; cdr3_nt: TGTGCCAGCAGCTTATACAGGAGCTCTGGAAACACCATATATTTT
j_call: TRBJ1-1; d_call: TRBD1; clone_size: once; cdr3_length: 14; v_call: TRBV5-4; cdr3_aa: CASSRRQGGTEAFF; cdr3_nt: TGTGCCAGCAGTCGGAGACAGGGTGGCACTGAAGCTTTCTTT
j_call: TRBJ1-5; d_call: NA; clone_size: NA; cdr3_length: 17; v_call: TRBV6-1; cdr3_aa: CASSERETLGGNQPQHF; cdr3_nt: TGTGCCAGCAGTGAGAGGGAGACCCTCGGAGGCAATCAGCCCCAGCATTTT
j_call: TRBJ2-7; d_call: TRBD2; clone_size: few; cdr3_length: 15; v_call: TRBV2; cdr3_aa: CATAPGLADSYEQYF; cdr3_nt: TGTGCCACCGCGCCCGGCCTAGCGGACTCCTACGAGCAGTACTTC
j_call: TRBJ1-5; d_call: TRBD1; clone_size: NA; cdr3_length: 14; v_call: TRBV28; cdr3_aa: CASAWAGGSQPQHF; cdr3_nt: TGTGCCAGCGCTTGGGCAGGGGGCTCTCAGCCCCAGCATTTT
j_call: TRBJ2-4; d_call: NA; clone_size: NA; cdr3_length: 13; v_call: TRBV12-3/TRBV12-4; cdr3_aa: CASSPPPGYIQYF; cdr3_nt: TGTGCCAGCAGTCCCCCTCCGGGATACATTCAGTACTTC
j_call: TRBJ2-6; d_call: TRBD2; clone_size: NA; cdr3_length: 20; v_call: TRBV7-2; cdr3_aa: CASSLAPSGGVGSGANVLTF; cdr3_nt: TGTGCCAGCAGCTTAGCGCCTAGCGGGGGGGTAGGTTCTGGGGCCAACGTCCTGACTTTC